This T cell receptor beta chain was sequenced during a study of beta chain features in type 1 diabetes. The CDR3 consists of 14 residues. The germline V and J ends were trimmed by 7 bases and 8 bases, with 20 bases remaining between them. CDR1 and CDR2 from the germline V gene are MNHNS and SASEGT. The entirety of the isolated RNA underwent reverse transcription, so expressed TCRB transcripts were sequenced. The data were produced by immunoSEQ multiplex PCR, yet TCRdb's version contains in-frame clones alone and is incomplete. There are 110,000 to 150,000 clones in the sample; about 8.7% occur only once, and about 0.68% lies in the top ten. Study-wide results and caveats: TCRB CDR3 length was moderately but significantly reduced in all four CD4+ subsets of Type 1 diabetes patients. More deletions and fewer insertions at VDJ junctions were found in patients with type 1 diabetes.

Notes on this clone: Its target is unknown.

The chain couples TRBV6-1 to TRBJ2-5; a weak D match, TRBD2 (5 bases). This TCR was recovered from a man younger than 35 in good health. Input material: central memory CD4+ T cells from blood. Written as DNA, the CDR3 is TGTGCCAGCACCGAGATCGAGGGTCGGTACACCCAGTACTTC. Translated: CASTEIEGRYTQYF.